The 5 T cell receptor beta chains below come from one sample, sequenced in a study of T-cell reconstitution after alpha-beta-depleted transplantation in children. Unique molecular identifiers were incorporated into the prepared TCRbeta library. Each CDR3 protein gets one entry after TCRdb re-called the PCR reads with MiXCR. The sample consists of under 750,000 distinct CDR3 sequences, more than 20% of them appearing once. Sequenced material: PBMCs, mostly from graft donor cells, taken 360 days after TCRalphabeta/CD19-depleted stem cell transplant. Every receptor here comes from a boy less than two years old who had a stem cell transplant for acute myeloid leukemia, so the T cells may come from the graft donor.

The table lists this clonotype with many counts. V is TRBV7-2 and J is TRBJ1-5; the D gene is possibly TRBD1 (5 bases). V gave up 5 bases and J gave up 7 bases, with 21 bases separating them. The CDR3 spans 16 residues. The germline CDR1 and CDR2 sequences are SGHTA and FQGNSA. The CDR3 DNA reads TGTGCCAGCAGCGCCCCCGTGGGTCAGGGTTTACAGCCCCAGCATTTT. Amino acid sequence: CASSAPVGQGLQPQHF.

This clonotype came up a few times. The V call is TRBV6-1, the J call TRBJ2-1; D is perhaps TRBD1 (5 bases). The CDR3 consists of 16 residues. Germline lookup yields CDR1 MNHNS and CDR2 SASEGT. The V and J ends lost 5 bases and 4 bases respectively, with 18 bases between them. The CDR3 sequence: CASSRQPVRIYNEQFF. CDR3 DNA: TGTGCCAGCAGTCGACAGCCTGTCAGAATATACAATGAGCAGTTCTTC.

The rearrangement joins TRBV12-3 or TRBV12-4 to TRBJ2-2; TRBD1 might be the D (6 bases). This CDR3 spans 15 amino acids. The V end was cut by 7 bases, the J end by 2 bases, with 14 bases between. The DNA for the CDR3 is TGTGCCAGCACCCTAAGGGACACCAACACCGGGGAGCTGTTTTTT. It is translated as CASTLRDTNTGELFF.

This clonotype came up many times. The chain joins TRBV2 to TRBJ2-7; 9 bases map to TRBD1. Losses at the gene ends were 5 bases for V and 2 bases for J; bases not matched to a gene: 7. The CDR3 is 15 residues long. CDR1 is SNHLY and CDR2 is FYNNEI in the germline V gene. DNA of the CDR3: TGTGCCAGCAGTATGGGACAGGGCCGACCCTACGAGCAGTACGTC. Encoded protein: CASSMGQGRPYEQYV.

This clonotype has just a few counts. The genes are TRBV20-1 and TRBJ2-5, with D possibly being TRBD1 or TRBD2 (5 bases each). Germline CDR1 and CDR2: DFQATT and SNEGSKA (reference sequence). The CDR3 totals 13 residues. Trimming removed 6 bases from V and 2 bases from J, with 13 bases in between. The CDR3 nucleotides are TGCAGTGCATTGGGGACCTCACAAGAGACCCAGTACTTC. It codes for CSALGTSQETQYF.